This entry features one TCR beta chain sequence. Sorting of unstimulated PBMCs yielded separate CD3+CD4+ and CD3+CD8+ fractions. The data were obtained in a study of T cell clones after liver transplantation. Whole-study context: Immunosuppression withdrawal was tried within 2 years after liver transplantation in this trial. Without induction therapy, subjects received standard immunosuppression until 12-24 months post-transplant.

Profiled with immunoSEQ multiplex PCR; TCRdb holds only in-frame clones, not every one. The sample lists about 50,000 clones; 55% to 85% were seen once. Trimming left V 8 bases short and J 0 bases short, with 10 bases between. Germline CDR1 reads SGHVS; CDR2 reads FQNEAQ. The CDR3 extends over 14 amino acids. The genes are TRBV7-8 and TRBJ1-4; unclear D gene. The clonotype originates from a human patient who received a liver transplant. Some T cells may arise from the graft donor. Sequencing used CD4+ T cells from blood, obtained around 52 months after liver transplant. The CDR3 region has the DNA TGTGCCAGCCGGTCGGTCGCAACTAATGAAAAACTGTTTTTT. Its protein product is CASRSVATNEKLFF. Drawing the rest from reference TRBV7-8 and TRBJ1-4, the complete variable domain is GAGVSQSPRYKVAKRGQDVALRCDPISGHVSLFWYQQALGQGPEFLTYFQNEAQLDKSGLPSDRFFAERPEGSVSTLKIQRTQQEDSAVYLCASRSVATNEKLFFGSGTQLSVL.